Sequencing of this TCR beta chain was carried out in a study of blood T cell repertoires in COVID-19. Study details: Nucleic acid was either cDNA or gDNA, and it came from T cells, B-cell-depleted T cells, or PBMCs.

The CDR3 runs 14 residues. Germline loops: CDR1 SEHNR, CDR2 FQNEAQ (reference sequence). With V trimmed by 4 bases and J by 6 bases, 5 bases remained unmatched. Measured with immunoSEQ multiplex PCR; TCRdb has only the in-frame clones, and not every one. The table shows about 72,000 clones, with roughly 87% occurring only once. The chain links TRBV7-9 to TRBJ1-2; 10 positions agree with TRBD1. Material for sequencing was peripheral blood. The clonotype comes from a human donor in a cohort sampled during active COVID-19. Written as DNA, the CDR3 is TGTGCCAGCAGCTCAAAGGACAGGGGGGATGGCTACACCTTC. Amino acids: CASSSKDRGDGYTF.